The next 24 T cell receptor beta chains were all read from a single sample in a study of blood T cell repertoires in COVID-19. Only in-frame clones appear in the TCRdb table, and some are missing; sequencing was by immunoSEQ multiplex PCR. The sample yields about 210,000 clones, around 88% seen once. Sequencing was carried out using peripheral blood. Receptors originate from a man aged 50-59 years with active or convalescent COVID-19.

The CDR3 DNA reads as TGTGCCAGCAGCTTTGGACAGGGGGCTAATAATTCACCCCTCCACTTT. It codes for CASSFGQGANNSPLHF. The chain links TRBV5-4 to TRBJ1-6; 11 nucleotides agree with TRBD1. After removal of 2 bases from V and 5 bases from J, the junction contained 3 bases not matched to a gene. The germline V gene has CDR1 SGHNT and CDR2 YYREEE (reference sequence). This CDR3 has 16 residues.

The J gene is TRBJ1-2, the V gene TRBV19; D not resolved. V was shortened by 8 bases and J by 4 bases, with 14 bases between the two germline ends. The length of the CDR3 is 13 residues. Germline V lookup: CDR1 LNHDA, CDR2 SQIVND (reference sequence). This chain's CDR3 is CASAITGLYGYTF. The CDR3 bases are TGTGCCAGTGCTATCACTGGGCTCTATGGCTACACCTTC.

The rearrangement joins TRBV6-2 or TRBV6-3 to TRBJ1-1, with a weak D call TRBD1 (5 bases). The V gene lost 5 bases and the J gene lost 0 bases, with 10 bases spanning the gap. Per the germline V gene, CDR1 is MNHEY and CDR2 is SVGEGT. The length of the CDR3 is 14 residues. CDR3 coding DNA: TGTGCCAGCAGTGGGGCGCCAGTGAACACTGAAGCTTTCTTT. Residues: CASSGAPVNTEAFF.

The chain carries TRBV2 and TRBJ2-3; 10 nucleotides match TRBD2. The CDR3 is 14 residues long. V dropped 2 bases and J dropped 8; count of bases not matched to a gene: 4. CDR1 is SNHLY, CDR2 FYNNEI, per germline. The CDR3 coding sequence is TGTGCCAGCAGTGAAAAGCGGGGGGGCCTTACGCAGTATTTT. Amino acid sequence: CASSEKRGGLTQYF.

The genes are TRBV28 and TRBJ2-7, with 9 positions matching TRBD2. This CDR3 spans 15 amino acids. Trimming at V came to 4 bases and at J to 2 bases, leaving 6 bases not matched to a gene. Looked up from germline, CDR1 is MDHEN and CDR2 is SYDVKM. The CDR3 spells CASSSQAGGPYEQYF. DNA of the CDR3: TGTGCCAGCAGTTCCCAGGCGGGAGGGCCCTACGAGCAGTACTTC.

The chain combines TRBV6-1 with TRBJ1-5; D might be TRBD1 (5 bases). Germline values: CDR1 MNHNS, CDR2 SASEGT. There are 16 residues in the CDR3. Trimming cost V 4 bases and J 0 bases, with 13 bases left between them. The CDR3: CASSVTTENSNQPQHF. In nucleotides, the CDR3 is TGTGCCAGCAGTGTTACGACAGAGAATAGCAATCAGCCCCAGCATTTT.

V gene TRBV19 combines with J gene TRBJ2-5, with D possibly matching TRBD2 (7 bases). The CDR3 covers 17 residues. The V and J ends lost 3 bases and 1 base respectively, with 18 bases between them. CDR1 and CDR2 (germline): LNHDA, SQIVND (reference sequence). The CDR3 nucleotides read TGTGCCAGTAGTATGGCCGTAGGGGGAGGGGGCCAAGAGACCCAGTACTTC. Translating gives CASSMAVGGGGQETQYF.

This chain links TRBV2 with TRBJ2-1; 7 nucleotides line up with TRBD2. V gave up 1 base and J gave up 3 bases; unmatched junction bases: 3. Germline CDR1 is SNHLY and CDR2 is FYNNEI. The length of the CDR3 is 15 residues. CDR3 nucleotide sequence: TGTGCCAGCAGTGAAGGTGGGGGGGTCTACAATGAGCAGTTCTTC. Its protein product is CASSEGGGVYNEQFF.

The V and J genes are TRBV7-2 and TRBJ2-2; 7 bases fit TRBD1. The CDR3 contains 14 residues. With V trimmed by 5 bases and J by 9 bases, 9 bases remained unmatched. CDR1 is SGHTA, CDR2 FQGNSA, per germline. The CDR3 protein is CASSLLQGDRELFF. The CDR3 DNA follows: TGTGCCAGCAGCCTTTTGCAGGGGGACAGGGAGCTGTTTTTT.

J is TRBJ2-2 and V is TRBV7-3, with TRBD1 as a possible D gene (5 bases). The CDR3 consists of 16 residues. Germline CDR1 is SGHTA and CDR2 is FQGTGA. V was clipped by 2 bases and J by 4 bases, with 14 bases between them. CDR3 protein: CASSLDPAGPTGELFF. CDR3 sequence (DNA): TGTGCCAGCAGCTTAGATCCGGCAGGGCCCACCGGGGAGCTGTTTTTT.

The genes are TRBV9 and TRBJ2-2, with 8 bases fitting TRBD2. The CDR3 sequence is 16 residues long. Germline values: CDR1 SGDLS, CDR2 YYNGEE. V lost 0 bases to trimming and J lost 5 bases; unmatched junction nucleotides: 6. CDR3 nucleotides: TGTGCCAGCAGCGTAGAGGGGTCGGGAGGGACCGGGGAGCTGTTTTTT. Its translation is CASSVEGSGGTGELFF. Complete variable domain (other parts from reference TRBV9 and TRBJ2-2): DSGVTQTPKHLITATGQRVTLRCSPRSGDLSVYWYQQSLDQGLQFLIQYYNGEERAKGNILERFSAQQFPDLHSELNLSSLELGDSALYFCASSVEGSGGTGELFFGEGSRLTVL.

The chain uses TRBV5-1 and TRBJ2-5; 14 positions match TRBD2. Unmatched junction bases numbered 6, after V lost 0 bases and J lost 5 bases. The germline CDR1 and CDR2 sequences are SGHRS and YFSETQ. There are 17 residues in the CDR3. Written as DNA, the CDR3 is TGCGCCAGCAGCTTGGTAGGGACTAGCGGGAGCGGTGAGACCCAGTACTTC. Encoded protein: CASSLVGTSGSGETQYF.

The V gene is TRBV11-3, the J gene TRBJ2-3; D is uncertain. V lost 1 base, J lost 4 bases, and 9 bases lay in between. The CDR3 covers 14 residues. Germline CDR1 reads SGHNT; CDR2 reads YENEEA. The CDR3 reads CASSLVFPPDTQYF. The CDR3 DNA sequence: TGTGCCAGCAGCTTAGTGTTCCCTCCAGATACGCAGTATTTT.

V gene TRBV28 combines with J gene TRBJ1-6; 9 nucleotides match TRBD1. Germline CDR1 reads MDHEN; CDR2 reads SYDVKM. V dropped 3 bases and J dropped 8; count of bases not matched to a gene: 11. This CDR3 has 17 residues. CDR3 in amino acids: CASSLEQGAGGDSPLHF. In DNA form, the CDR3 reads TGTGCCAGCAGTTTGGAACAGGGGGCGGGCGGGGATTCACCCCTCCACTTT.

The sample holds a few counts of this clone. The CDR3 reads CAWKRGSNEKLFF. CDR3 DNA sequence: TGTGCCTGGAAAAGGGGGTCTAATGAAAAACTGTTTTTT. The rearrangement joins TRBV30 to TRBJ1-4; D may be TRBD1 (6 bases). Germline V gene sequence: CDR1 GTSNPN, CDR2 SVGIG (reference sequence). The CDR3 totals 13 residues. V was clipped by 4 bases and J by 3 bases, with 9 bases between them.

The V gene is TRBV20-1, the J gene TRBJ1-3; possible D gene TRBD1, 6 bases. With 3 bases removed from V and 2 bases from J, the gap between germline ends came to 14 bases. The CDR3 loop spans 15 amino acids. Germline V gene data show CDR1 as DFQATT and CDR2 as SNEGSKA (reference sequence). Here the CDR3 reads CSASVSAGAGNTIYF. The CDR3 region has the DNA TGCAGTGCTAGTGTGTCGGCAGGGGCTGGAAACACCATATATTTT.

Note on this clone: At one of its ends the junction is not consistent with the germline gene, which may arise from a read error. CDR3 loop: CASSQLRVSIDTQYF. The CDR3 DNA sequence: TGTGCCAGCAGCCAATTAAGAGTTAGCATAGATACGCAGTATTTT. V gene TRBV3-1 (or the pseudogene TRBV3-2) combines with J gene TRBJ2-3; D unresolved. In germline, CDR1 is LGHDT, CDR2 YNNKEL (reference sequence). The CDR3 is 15 amino acids.

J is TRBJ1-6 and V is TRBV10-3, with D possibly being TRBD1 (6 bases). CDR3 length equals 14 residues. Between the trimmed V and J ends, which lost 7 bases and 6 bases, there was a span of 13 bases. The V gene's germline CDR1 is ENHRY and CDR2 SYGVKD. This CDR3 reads CAIKGGPVNSPLHF. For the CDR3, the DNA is TGTGCCATCAAGGGGGGGCCGGTTAATTCACCCCTCCACTTT.

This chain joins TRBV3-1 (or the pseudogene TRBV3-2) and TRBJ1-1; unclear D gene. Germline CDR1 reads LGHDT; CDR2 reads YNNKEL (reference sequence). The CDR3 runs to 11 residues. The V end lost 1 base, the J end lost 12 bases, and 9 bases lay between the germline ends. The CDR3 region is CASSQGCRSFF. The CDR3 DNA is TGTGCCAGCAGCCAAGGATGCAGGTCTTTCTTT.

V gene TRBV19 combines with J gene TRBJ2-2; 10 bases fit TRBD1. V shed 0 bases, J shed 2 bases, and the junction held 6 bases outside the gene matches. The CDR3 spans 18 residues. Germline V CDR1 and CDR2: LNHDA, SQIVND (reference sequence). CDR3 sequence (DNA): TGTGCCAGTAGTATAGACGGGACAGGGGTCTTTAACACCGGGGAGCTGTTTTTT. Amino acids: CASSIDGTGVFNTGELFF.

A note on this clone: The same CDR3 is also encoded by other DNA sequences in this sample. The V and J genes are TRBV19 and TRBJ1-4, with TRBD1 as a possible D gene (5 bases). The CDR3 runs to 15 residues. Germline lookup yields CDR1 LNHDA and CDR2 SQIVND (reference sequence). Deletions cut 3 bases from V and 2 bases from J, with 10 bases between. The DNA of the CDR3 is TGTGCCAGTAGTATCGGGGGGGTGACTAATGAAAAACTGTTTTTT. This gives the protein CASSIGGVTNEKLFF.

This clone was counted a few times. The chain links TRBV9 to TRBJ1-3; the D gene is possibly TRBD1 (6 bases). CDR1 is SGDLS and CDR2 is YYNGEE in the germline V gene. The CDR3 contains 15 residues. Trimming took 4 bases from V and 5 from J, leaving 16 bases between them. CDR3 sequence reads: CASSREQGYRNTIYF. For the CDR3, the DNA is TGTGCCAGCAGCCGCGAACAGGGTTACCGAAACACCATATATTTT.

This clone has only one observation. CDR3 nucleotides: TGCAGCGTTGAAGATCTCGAGTACGATGAGCAGTTCTTC. It translates to CSVEDLEYDEQFF. This sequence joins TRBV29-1 and TRBJ2-1; D is unresolved. From germline, CDR1 is SQVTM and CDR2 ANQGSEA. The CDR3 sequence is 13 residues long. V was cut by 0 bases and J by 8 bases, with 11 bases left in between.

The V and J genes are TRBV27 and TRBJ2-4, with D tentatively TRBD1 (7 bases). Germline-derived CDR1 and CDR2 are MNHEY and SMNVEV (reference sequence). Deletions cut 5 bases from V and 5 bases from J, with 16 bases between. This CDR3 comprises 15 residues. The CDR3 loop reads CASSLRVRGENIQYF. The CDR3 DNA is TGTGCCAGCAGTCTCAGGGTCAGGGGGGAAAACATTCAGTACTTC.